The following is a T cell receptor (beta chain) sequence with its context. What this receptor recognizes is not known. Base qualities are not recorded, but no much larger clone differs from it by a single base. These data belong to a study of T-cell reconstitution after alpha-beta-depleted transplantation in children (dated by TCRdb to the mid-2010s). With regard to the full study: T-cell immune reconstitution after TCRalphabeta/CD19-depleted allogeneic hematopoietic cell transplantation in children was quantitatively tracked in the study by means of TCR repertoire profiling.

The CDR3 measures 15 amino acids from cysteine to phenylalanine. Here the CDR3 DNA is all that survives: 45 bases in frame from base 1. Here V drops 5 bases and J drops 1 base, and the junction holds 6 bases not matched to any gene. The sample's treatment or condition, from its label and the paper: allogeneic hematopoietic cell transplantation with graft depleted of TCRalphabeta T cells and CD19 B cells. The transplant recipients were children given TCRalphabeta/CD19-depleted allogeneic hematopoietic cell grafts. What the work shows at the level of the full study, not this receptor alone: In some patients, the high TCRbeta diversity seen at day 60 was put down to recipient T cells and intrathymic progenitors that had survived conditioning. Apparently early alphabetaT-cell count recovery about two months after transplant reportedly relied on only several hundred rapidly expanded clones derived from non-depleted graft cells. Over subsequent months, a decline in hyperexpanded clone frequencies was noted, and after one year, T-cell counts and TCRbeta diversity were mostly ascribed to newly produced T cells.

Library preparation used PCR. These reads were obtained on an Illumina HiSeq 2500. TCR libraries were prepared with molecular barcoding, using unique molecular identifiers to normalize TCRbeta repertoire quantification. Starting from the raw public reads, TCRdb applied fastp trimming at Q25, assembled clones with MiXCR and retained in-frame beta chains. Rows are unified per CDR3 protein, each entry keeping the most common DNA and genes. In this sample the table shows around 960,000 distinct CDR3 sequences, roughly 31% of which occur a single time. The ten largest clonotypes hold about 28% of the sample.

The sequences come from PBMCs, mostly from graft donor cells, collected 360 days after TCRalphabeta/CD19-depleted stem cell transplant. The chain is encoded by TRBV12-3 or TRBV12-4 joined to TRBJ1-1, with 8 central nucleotides matching TRBD1. The clonotype was recovered from a boy less than two years old who had a stem cell transplant for SCID, so the T cells may come from the graft donor. The nucleotides are TGTGCCAGCAGTCCCCGGACAGGGACGAACACTGAAGCTTTCTTT. It codes for CASSPRTGTNTEAFF.